The present T cell receptor beta chain was sequenced within a study of T-cell memory formation after mild COVID-19. Of note for this clonotype: Its cognate antigen is unknown.

The V and J ends lost 3 bases and 2 bases respectively, with 8 bases between them. The CDR3 spans 14 residues. Germline V gene sequence: CDR1 LGHDT, CDR2 YNNKEL (reference sequence). Study results and caveats: The finding that pre-infection memory included some responding clones suggested that cross-reactive memory joined.

One entry per CDR3 protein, called by TCRdb with MiXCR from the 5' RACE reads. This sample carries roughly 130,000 distinct CDR3 sequences, over 15% of them seen once, and the ten largest clones take about 5%. The chain employs TRBV3-1 and TRBJ1-3; D is uncertain. The sequence was collected from a young man who had mild COVID-19 (a few samples of this study predate the infection). Cell type and time point are not known. Sequencing was done on a sample of PBMCs or a T cell subset sorted from them (not recorded which). CDR3 DNA: TGTGCCAGCAGCCACTTGACGGCTGGAAACACCATATATTTT. It encodes CASSHLTAGNTIYF. Combining the CDR3 with reference TRBV3-1 and TRBJ1-3 gives the whole variable domain DTAVSQTPKYLVTQMGNDKSIKCEQNLGHDTMYWYKQDSKKFLKIMFSYNNKELIINETVPNRFSPKSPDKAHLNLHINSLELGDSAVYFCASSHLTAGNTIYFGEGSWLTVV.